The clone carrying this T cell receptor beta chain was observed a few times. The J segment lost 0 bases and the V segment lost 5 bases, leaving 7 bases of the junction unmatched. This CDR3 is 16 amino acids long. Germline V lookup: CDR1 DFQATT, CDR2 SNEGSKA (reference sequence). In TCRdb, the RT-PCR reads were re-called with MiXCR into one record per CDR3 protein. Of about 680,000 distinct CDR3 sequences in the sample, around 14% were seen once. V usage is TRBV20-1 and J usage is TRBJ2-7; 13 bases are a match to TRBD2. The sequenced sample consisted of memory CD4+ T cells from blood. The TCR sequence derives from a female donor in good health, serving as a healthy control. CDR3 amino acids: CSASGTSGKSSYEQYF. CDR3 in DNA: TGCAGTGCTTCGGGGACTAGCGGGAAAAGCTCCTACGAGCAGTACTTC.